The 5 T cell receptor beta chains below come from one sample, sequenced in a study of regulatory T cells in long-lasting Graves disease. Arm-PCR of CDR3 regions and iRepertoire HTBI primers were used to build TCR beta libraries. MiXCR was run by TCRdb on the multiplex PCR reads, yielding one entry per CDR3 protein. This sample has roughly 500,000 distinct CDR3 sequences, with less than 15% found just once. Indicated time point: newly diagnosed GD, antithyroid drugs for less than 3 months. The TCR library used RNA extracted from PBMCs. Another study also made use of these data, one on T cells in Graves' hyperthyroidism and ophthalmopathy.

Sample: peripheral blood mononuclear cells (PBMCs), taken at new diagnosis, from a patient treated with antithyroid drugs. These receptors were obtained from a woman aged 50 to 60 with Graves disease.

The chain recombines TRBV20-1 with TRBJ2-2; TRBD2 matches at 9 bases. Unmatched junction bases numbered 3, after V lost 0 bases and J lost 7 bases. This CDR3 contains 14 residues. The germline CDR1 and CDR2 sequences are DFQATT and SNEGSKA (reference sequence). CDR3 sequence reads: CSARDSGRRGELFF. CDR3 DNA sequence: TGCAGTGCTAGAGATAGCGGGAGACGCGGGGAGCTGTTTTTT.

Only a few counts were recorded for this clonotype. The chain employs TRBV28 and TRBJ1-4; a weak D match, TRBD1 (6 bases). V gave up 6 bases and J gave up 3 bases, with 17 bases separating them. Per the germline V gene, CDR1 is MDHEN and CDR2 is SYDVKM. The CDR3 consists of 16 residues. This CDR3 reads CASSPPSQGPNEKLFF. The CDR3 DNA sequence: TGTGCCAGCAGCCCTCCTTCACAGGGACCTAATGAAAAACTGTTTTTT. The full variable domain, with the rest looked up from reference TRBV28 and TRBJ1-4, is DVKVTQSSRYLVKRTGEKVFLECVQDMDHENMFWYRQDPGLGLRLIYFSYDVKMKEKGDIPEGYSVSREKKERFSLILESASTNQTSMYLCASSPPSQGPNEKLFFGSGTQLSVL.

Note on this clonotype: A read error may be the cause here, since a much bigger clone is one base away. This chain joins TRBV28 and TRBJ1-4; 9 nucleotides match TRBD1. The V gene's germline CDR1 is MDHEN and CDR2 SYDVKM. This CDR3 spans 17 amino acids. The CDR3 loop reads CASSPQGKTGGNEELFF. DNA for the CDR3: TGTGCCAGCAGCCCCCAGGGGAAGACAGGGGGTAATGAAGAACTGTTTTTT. Filled out from reference TRBV28 and TRBJ1-4, the complete variable domain reads DVKVTQSSRYLVKRTGEKVFLECVQDMDHENMFWYRQDPGLGLRLIYFSYDVKMKEKGDIPEGYSVSREKKERFSLILESASTNQTSMYLCASSPQGKTGGNEELFFGSGTQLSVL.

This clonotype came up a few times. V is TRBV7-2 and J is TRBJ2-2; 11 bases map to TRBD1. Germline loops: CDR1 SGHTA, CDR2 FQGNSA. The CDR3 contains 16 residues. Trimming at V came to 0 bases and at J to 6 bases, leaving 3 bases not matched to a gene. The DNA for the CDR3 is TGTGCCAGCAGCTTAGCCGGACAGGGGGCCTCCGGGGAGCTGTTTTTT. It yields the protein CASSLAGQGASGELFF.

This clonotype was seen many times. The chain links TRBV11-2 to TRBJ2-1; TRBD1 is a possible D gene (7 bases). The CDR3 loop spans 11 amino acids. Deletions cut 6 bases from V and 10 bases from J, with 10 bases between. From germline, CDR1 is SGHAT and CDR2 FQNNGV. CDR3 nucleotides: TGTGCCAGCAGTCCAGGGGGGGAGCAGTTCTTC. Amino acids: CASSPGGEQFF.